Listed below are T cell receptor beta chains from one sample, sequenced in a study of OX40 agonist ivuxolimab in advanced cancers. The table came from immunoSEQ multiplex PCR; TCRdb's copy has only in-frame clones and leaves some out. The sample carries about 40,000 clones, approximately 86% recorded once. The sample consisted of CD4+ or CD8+ T cells sorted from blood, taken in a trial of the OX40 agonist ivuxolimab. These receptors were taken from an adult with an advanced solid tumor such as melanoma, head and neck, liver or kidney cancer. Each CDR3 is given with its conserved first and last residue. Each record gives: D gene, J gene, clone size, V gene, CDR3 protein, CDR3 DNA. The D gene is left open where the match is weak. Where a row states a size, it is once, few, many or the class of an expanded clone; other rows omit it.

D gene: .
J gene: TRBJ2-2
clone size: .
V gene: TRBV19
CDR3 protein: CASSMAQGGTGELFF
CDR3 DNA: TGTGCCAGTAGTATGGCCCAGGGAGGCACCGGGGAGCTGTTTTTT

D gene: .
J gene: TRBJ2-2
clone size: .
V gene: TRBV5-5
CDR3 protein: CASSLTENTGELFF
CDR3 DNA: TGTGCCAGCAGCTTGACAGAGAACACCGGGGAGCTGTTTTTT

D gene: .
J gene: TRBJ1-2
clone size: .
V gene: TRBV10-2
CDR3 protein: CASSESRAGALFYGYTF
CDR3 DNA: TGCGCCAGCAGTGAGTCTCGGGCAGGGGCCCTATTCTATGGCTACACCTTC

D gene: .
J gene: TRBJ2-1
clone size: .
V gene: TRBV9
CDR3 protein: CASSAGEYNEQFF
CDR3 DNA: TGTGCCAGCAGCGCTGGGGAGTACAATGAGCAGTTCTTC

D gene: TRBD1
J gene: TRBJ2-5
clone size: .
V gene: TRBV7-9
CDR3 protein: CASSPPLRDRGRETQYF
CDR3 DNA: TGTGCCAGCAGCCCCCCCCTCCGGGACAGGGGGCGAGAGACCCAGTACTTC

D gene: .
J gene: TRBJ1-1
clone size: once
V gene: TRBV13
CDR3 protein: CASSLRVRNTEAFF
CDR3 DNA: TGTGCCAGCAGCCTCCGTGTCCGGAACACTGAAGCTTTCTTT

D gene: .
J gene: TRBJ2-1
clone size: .
V gene: TRBV4-3
CDR3 protein: CASSHRDFSYNEQFF
CDR3 DNA: TGCGCCAGCAGCCATCGGGACTTCTCCTACAATGAGCAGTTCTTC

D gene: TRBD1
J gene: TRBJ1-3
clone size: .
V gene: TRBV5-6
CDR3 protein: CASSTWTGLDSGNTIYF
CDR3 DNA: TGTGCCAGCAGCACTTGGACAGGTTTAGATTCTGGAAACACCATATATTTT

D gene: .
J gene: TRBJ2-1
clone size: .
V gene: TRBV5-4
CDR3 protein: CASSSAGSTYNEQFF
CDR3 DNA: TGTGCCAGCAGCTCCGCCGGGTCTACCTACAATGAGCAGTTCTTC

D gene: TRBD1
J gene: TRBJ2-7
clone size: .
V gene: TRBV28
CDR3 protein: CASSASGTGDREQYF
CDR3 DNA: TGTGCCAGCAGTGCATCCGGGACAGGGGATCGGGAGCAGTACTTC

D gene: TRBD1
J gene: TRBJ2-5
clone size: .
V gene: TRBV4-3
CDR3 protein: CASSQLLGDRGQETQYF
CDR3 DNA: TGCGCCAGCAGCCAATTATTAGGGGACAGGGGACAAGAGACCCAGTACTTC

D gene: .
J gene: TRBJ1-1
clone size: .
V gene: TRBV13
CDR3 protein: CASSWTEDTEAFF
CDR3 DNA: TGTGCCAGCAGCTGGACAGAGGACACTGAAGCTTTCTTT

D gene: TRBD2
J gene: TRBJ2-6
clone size: .
V gene: TRBV29-1
CDR3 protein: CSASHGGMGANVLTF
CDR3 DNA: TGCAGCGCGAGCCACGGGGGGATGGGGGCCAACGTCCTGACTTTC

D gene: .
J gene: TRBJ1-6
clone size: .
V gene: TRBV6-6
CDR3 protein: CASSYSGGHPLHF
CDR3 DNA: TGTGCCAGCAGTTACTCCGGGGGCCATCCCCTCCACTTT

D gene: TRBD1
J gene: TRBJ1-5
clone size: once
V gene: TRBV6-1
CDR3 protein: CASSSDRASNQPQHF
CDR3 DNA: TGTGCCAGCAGTTCCGACAGGGCCAGCAATCAGCCCCAGCATTTT

D gene: .
J gene: TRBJ1-2
clone size: .
V gene: TRBV7-2
CDR3 protein: CASSLEGPTINYGYTF
CDR3 DNA: TGTGCCAGCAGCTTAGAAGGGCCAACAATAAACTATGGCTACACCTTC

D gene: .
J gene: TRBJ2-2
clone size: .
V gene: TRBV19
CDR3 protein: CASSPGLTGELFF
CDR3 DNA: TGTGCCAGTAGTCCAGGGCTTACCGGGGAGCTGTTTTTT

D gene: TRBD2
J gene: TRBJ2-3
clone size: .
V gene: TRBV5-1
CDR3 protein: CASQKVAGSTDTQYF
CDR3 DNA: TGCGCCAGCCAGAAGGTAGCGGGGAGCACAGATACGCAGTATTTT

D gene: .
J gene: TRBJ1-1
clone size: .
V gene: TRBV7-8
CDR3 protein: CASSLDGRKLEAFF
CDR3 DNA: TGTGCCAGCAGCTTAGACGGCAGAAAACTTGAAGCTTTCTTT

D gene: .
J gene: TRBJ1-1
clone size: once
V gene: TRBV21-1
CDR3 protein: CASSKRGGRMNTEAFF
CDR3 DNA: TGTGCCAGCAGCAAAAGGGGAGGCAGGATGAACACTGAAGCTTTCTTT

D gene: .
J gene: TRBJ2-1
clone size: .
V gene: TRBV6-1
CDR3 protein: CASTPKATVYNEQFF
CDR3 DNA: TGTGCCAGCACCCCGAAGGCGACAGTCTACAATGAGCAGTTCTTC

D gene: .
J gene: TRBJ1-1
clone size: once
V gene: TRBV7-9
CDR3 protein: CASSLVKRHTEAFF
CDR3 DNA: TGTGCCAGCAGCTTAGTGAAGAGGCACACTGAAGCTTTCTTT

D gene: .
J gene: TRBJ2-1
clone size: .
V gene: TRBV2
CDR3 protein: CASSEATHRLDNEQFF
CDR3 DNA: TGTGCCAGCAGTGAAGCGACGCACCGACTCGACAATGAGCAGTTCTTC

D gene: .
J gene: TRBJ2-5
clone size: .
V gene: TRBV11-2
CDR3 protein: CASSLGTVTYQETQYF
CDR3 DNA: TGTGCCAGCAGCTTAGGGACAGTGACGTACCAAGAGACCCAGTACTTC

D gene: .
J gene: TRBJ2-6
clone size: .
V gene: TRBV6-1
CDR3 protein: CAGLGSGANVLTF
CDR3 DNA: TGTGCCGGCTTAGGCTCTGGGGCCAACGTCCTGACTTTC

D gene: .
J gene: TRBJ2-5
clone size: .
V gene: TRBV9
CDR3 protein: CASSPIGGLGETQYF
CDR3 DNA: TGTGCCAGCAGCCCCATAGGGGGACTTGGAGAGACCCAGTACTTC

D gene: .
J gene: TRBJ2-7
clone size: .
V gene: TRBV4-1
CDR3 protein: CASSQEGAGVSYEQYF
CDR3 DNA: TGCGCCAGCAGCCAAGAAGGGGCAGGGGTCTCCTACGAGCAGTACTTC

D gene: .
J gene: TRBJ1-2
clone size: many
V gene: TRBV4-2
CDR3 protein: CASSLRPDVSYGYTF
CDR3 DNA: TGTGCCAGCAGCCTTAGACCCGACGTCTCCTATGGCTACACCTTC

D gene: .
J gene: TRBJ2-7
clone size: .
V gene: TRBV15
CDR3 protein: CATSRERDRGNEQYF
CDR3 DNA: TGTGCCACCAGCAGAGAACGGGACCGTGGGAACGAGCAGTACTTC

D gene: TRBD1
J gene: TRBJ1-1
clone size: .
V gene: TRBV28
CDR3 protein: CASSFLRDSSTEAFF
CDR3 DNA: TGTGCCAGCAGTTTCCTCCGGGACAGTTCCACTGAAGCTTTCTTT

D gene: .
J gene: TRBJ1-2
clone size: .
V gene: TRBV7-6
CDR3 protein: CASSATVAGGYTF
CDR3 DNA: TGTGCCAGCAGCGCGACGGTCGCGGGGGGCTACACCTTC

D gene: .
J gene: TRBJ1-1
clone size: .
V gene: TRBV19
CDR3 protein: CASRTPRRQGPHEAFF
CDR3 DNA: TGTGCCAGTAGGACCCCTCGGCGGCAGGGCCCACATGAAGCTTTCTTT

D gene: .
J gene: TRBJ2-4
clone size: .
V gene: TRBV19
CDR3 protein: CASSIERVGRLAKNIQYF
CDR3 DNA: TGTGCCAGTAGTATAGAAAGGGTAGGGAGACTAGCCAAAAACATTCAGTACTTC

D gene: .
J gene: TRBJ1-1
clone size: .
V gene: TRBV19
CDR3 protein: CASSIAGTQNMNTEAFF
CDR3 DNA: TGTGCCAGTAGTATAGCGGGGACACAGAACATGAACACTGAAGCTTTCTTT

D gene: TRBD2
J gene: TRBJ2-3
clone size: .
V gene: TRBV7-2
CDR3 protein: CASSPTSGATLSDTQYF
CDR3 DNA: TGTGCCAGCAGCCCGACTAGCGGGGCGACCCTATCAGATACGCAGTATTTT

D gene: TRBD1
J gene: TRBJ2-7
clone size: .
V gene: TRBV4-3
CDR3 protein: CASSQGRTGSSYEQYF
CDR3 DNA: TGCGCCAGCAGCCAAGGAAGGACAGGGAGCTCCTACGAGCAGTACTTC

D gene: TRBD2
J gene: TRBJ2-3
clone size: .
V gene: TRBV2
CDR3 protein: CASSSQITSGDTQYF
CDR3 DNA: TGTGCCAGCAGTTCCCAGATAACTAGCGGGGATACGCAGTATTTT

D gene: .
J gene: TRBJ1-2
clone size: .
V gene: TRBV7-9
CDR3 protein: CASSLGSDGYTF
CDR3 DNA: TGTGCCAGCAGCTTAGGATCGGATGGCTACACCTTC

D gene: .
J gene: TRBJ1-1
clone size: .
V gene: TRBV11-1
CDR3 protein: CASSLRAGRNTEAFF
CDR3 DNA: TGTGCCAGCAGCTTACGGGCAGGGAGAAATACTGAAGCTTTCTTT

D gene: .
J gene: TRBJ1-3
clone size: .
V gene: TRBV19
CDR3 protein: CASSITTTYGNTIYF
CDR3 DNA: TGTGCCAGTAGTATCACCACCACGTACGGAAACACCATATATTTT

D gene: .
J gene: TRBJ1-3
clone size: .
V gene: TRBV4-1
CDR3 protein: CASSQDMTAVYF
CDR3 DNA: TGCGCCAGCAGCCAAGATATGACAGCAGTATATTTT

D gene: .
J gene: TRBJ2-5
clone size: .
V gene: TRBV13
CDR3 protein: CASSRGYQETQYF
CDR3 DNA: TGTGCCAGCAGCCGGGGGTACCAAGAGACCCAGTACTTC

D gene: TRBD1
J gene: TRBJ2-2
clone size: .
V gene: TRBV7-3
CDR3 protein: CASSFQGDTGELFF
CDR3 DNA: TGTGCCAGCAGCTTCCAGGGGGACACCGGGGAGCTGTTTTTT

D gene: TRBD1
J gene: TRBJ1-2
clone size: .
V gene: TRBV27
CDR3 protein: CASSRTGQGFYGYTF
CDR3 DNA: TGTGCCAGCAGCCGAACGGGACAGGGTTTCTATGGCTACACCTTC

D gene: .
J gene: TRBJ1-2
clone size: .
V gene: TRBV29-1
CDR3 protein: CSVEQTTGSSGYTF
CDR3 DNA: TGCAGCGTTGAACAGACAACAGGGTCGAGTGGCTACACCTTC

D gene: TRBD1
J gene: TRBJ1-5
clone size: .
V gene: TRBV6-5
CDR3 protein: CASSWGQKQPQHF
CDR3 DNA: TGTGCCAGCAGCTGGGGACAGAAACAGCCCCAGCATTTT

D gene: .
J gene: TRBJ1-4
clone size: .
V gene: TRBV27
CDR3 protein: CASSYGTAPTNEKLFF
CDR3 DNA: TGTGCCAGCAGTTACGGGACTGCCCCAACTAATGAAAAACTGTTTTTT

D gene: .
J gene: TRBJ1-1
clone size: .
V gene: TRBV7-8
CDR3 protein: CASSLVQGDGDTEAFF
CDR3 DNA: TGTGCCAGCAGCTTAGTTCAGGGTGACGGTGACACTGAAGCTTTCTTT

D gene: .
J gene: TRBJ2-2
clone size: .
V gene: TRBV11-2
CDR3 protein: CASSLVSGTGELFF
CDR3 DNA: TGTGCCAGCAGCTTAGTTTCGGGGACCGGGGAGCTGTTTTTT